Below are 14 T cell receptor beta chains sequenced from a single sample in a study of T-cell reconstitution after alpha-beta-depleted transplantation in children. For TCRbeta, the library was prepared with unique molecular identifiers. One entry per CDR3 protein, called by TCRdb with MiXCR from the PCR reads. The data hold over 150,000 distinct CDR3 sequences, with 6.6% observed a single time. Sample: PBMCs, taken before TCRalphabeta/CD19-depleted stem cell transplant. Source of these receptors: a boy aged 2 to 10 with acute lymphoblastic leukemia, due to receive a stem cell transplant.

This clonotype was seen many times. J is TRBJ2-3 and V is TRBV20-1; D is perhaps TRBD1 or TRBD2 (7 bases each). The CDR3 totals 16 residues. Between the trimmed V and J ends, which lost 1 base and 1 base, there was a span of 15 bases. CDR1 and CDR2 from the germline V gene are DFQATT and SNEGSKA (reference sequence). CDR3 in DNA: TGCAGTGCTAGAGCCTACCAGGGGGGGGGCACAGATACGCAGTATTTT. This codes for CSARAYQGGGTDTQYF.

Ten or more counts support this clonotype. The V call is TRBV28, the J call TRBJ1-6; D is undetermined. Germline V gene data show CDR1 as MDHEN and CDR2 as SYDVKM. The germline V and J ends were trimmed by 8 bases and 10 bases, with 6 bases remaining between them. This CDR3 comprises 10 residues. The CDR3 loop reads CASGRSPLHF. CDR3 coding DNA: TGTGCCAGCGGCAGGTCACCCCTCCACTTT. The whole variable domain, remainder taken from reference TRBV28 and TRBJ1-6, is DVKVTQSSRYLVKRTGEKVFLECVQDMDHENMFWYRQDPGLGLRLIYFSYDVKMKEKGDIPEGYSVSREKKERFSLILESASTNQTSMYLCASGRSPLHFGNGTRLTVT.

The table lists this clonotype with many counts. The chain recombines TRBV6-1 with TRBJ2-2; 10 bases are a match to TRBD1. CDR1 and CDR2 from the germline V gene are MNHNS and SASEGT. Unmatched junction bases numbered 9, after V lost 6 bases and J lost 5 bases. The CDR3 is made up of 16 amino acids. Here the CDR3 reads CASRPPGTGETGELFF. DNA of the CDR3: TGTGCCAGCAGACCACCCGGGACAGGGGAAACCGGGGAGCTGTTTTTT.

This clonotype was detected a few times. The chain couples TRBV6-2 or TRBV6-3 to TRBJ1-4; D is possibly TRBD1 (6 bases). The DNA end lines up better with TRBJ2-2; the J call may be wrong. From germline, CDR1 is MNHEY and CDR2 SVGEGT. CDR3 length equals 12 residues. The CDR3 sequence is CASSPRGQELFF. The CDR3 coding sequence is TGTGCCAGCAGTCCGAGGGGACAGGAGCTGTTTTTT.

At least ten counts were recorded for this clonotype. V is TRBV7-3 and J is TRBJ2-2; D is perhaps TRBD1 or TRBD2 (5 bases each). The CDR3 covers 14 residues. Trimming took off 4 bases at V and 3 bases at J, with 9 bases between the two ends. CDR1 and CDR2 (germline): SGHTA, FQGTGA. CDR3 residues: CASSSGAYTGELFF. CDR3 in DNA: TGTGCCAGCAGCTCCGGGGCCTACACCGGGGAGCTGTTTTTT.

The J gene is TRBJ1-1, the V gene TRBV5-6; D unresolved. This CDR3 contains 14 residues. The V end was cut by 6 bases, the J end by 5 bases, with 17 bases between. CDR1 and CDR2 from the germline V gene are SGHDT and YYEEEE. CDR3 in amino acids: CASIKGTPGTEAFF. CDR3 coding DNA: TGTGCCAGCATCAAGGGCACCCCGGGGACTGAAGCTTTCTTT.

Here the CDR3 reads CASSRDKPTGELFF. The CDR3 DNA reads as TGCGCCAGCAGCCGGGACAAGCCCACCGGGGAGCTGTTTTTT. This sequence joins TRBV5-1 and TRBJ2-2, with a possible D match to TRBD1 (6 bases). This CDR3 region has 14 residues. Germline loops: CDR1 SGHRS, CDR2 YFSETQ. V was cut by 4 bases and J by 4 bases, with 11 bases left in between.

V usage is TRBV9 and J usage is TRBJ2-3; tentative D call: TRBD2 (6 bases). Per germline, CDR1 SGDLS and CDR2 YYNGEE. This CDR3 contains 14 residues. The V gene lost 0 bases and the J gene lost 6 bases, with 11 bases spanning the gap. The CDR3 spells CASSVELAADTQYF. CDR3 in DNA: TGTGCCAGCAGCGTAGAACTAGCAGCGGATACGCAGTATTTT.

This clonotype was recorded many times. CDR3: CASSPPDRHNEQFF. The CDR3 DNA sequence: TGTGCCAGCAGCCCCCCTGATAGGCATAATGAGCAGTTCTTC. The chain recombines TRBV7-2 with TRBJ2-1; unclear D gene. The CDR3 totals 14 residues. Germline V lookup: CDR1 SGHTA, CDR2 FQGNSA. Deletions cut 5 bases from V and 7 bases from J, with 15 bases between. Complete variable domain (other parts from reference TRBV7-2 and TRBJ2-1): GAGVSQSPSNKVTEKGKDVELRCDPISGHTALYWYRQSLGQGLEFLIYFQGNSAPDKSGLPSDRFSAERTGGSVSTLTIQRTQQEDSAVYLCASSPPDRHNEQFFGPGTRLTVL.

This clonotype was seen repeatedly, ten times or more. The chain employs TRBV28 and TRBJ1-1; no firm D call. The V gene lost 11 bases and the J gene lost 2 bases, with 15 bases spanning the gap. There are 13 residues in the CDR3. Germline assignment: CDR1 MDHEN and CDR2 SYDVKM. CDR3 sequence reads: CAGRGSSNTEAFF. As DNA, the CDR3 is TGTGCCGGGCGGGGTTCAAGCAACACTGAAGCTTTCTTT.

The rearrangement links TRBV12-3 or TRBV12-4 to TRBJ1-2; D is unresolved. V dropped 2 bases and J dropped 2 bases, with 6 bases sitting between them. The CDR3 is made up of 13 amino acids. The CDR3 DNA follows: TGTGCCAGCAGTTTAATGGCGAACTATGGCTACACCTTC. It yields the protein CASSLMANYGYTF.

The table lists this clonotype with many counts. The rearrangement joins TRBV5-6 to TRBJ1-1; perhaps TRBD1 as D (5 bases). The CDR3 consists of 13 residues. The germline gives CDR1 SGHDT, CDR2 YYEEEE. The ends were cut back, 3 bases at V and 5 bases at J, with 11 bases in the middle. For the CDR3, the DNA is TGTGCCAGCAGCTCACGGGGGTTAACTGAAGCTTTCTTT. This encodes CASSSRGLTEAFF. The entire variable domain, with the rest obtained from reference TRBV5-6 and TRBJ1-1, is as follows: DAGVTQSPTHLIKTRGQQVTLRCSPKSGHDTVSWYQQALGQGPQFIFQYYEEEERQRGNFPDRFSGHQFPNYSSELNVNALLLGDSALYLCASSSRGLTEAFFGQGTRLTVV.

This clonotype turned up a few times. The chain recombines TRBV6-5 with TRBJ2-3, with TRBD2 matching 9 bases. The germline gives CDR1 MNHEY, CDR2 SVGAGI. This CDR3 is built from 16 residues. The V segment lost 1 base and the J segment 4 bases; nucleotides outside the gene matches: 6. The CDR3 nucleotides read TGTGCCAGCAGTTACTGGGCGGGGGGGCCCCCAGATACGCAGTATTTT. This sequence encodes CASSYWAGGPPDTQYF.

This clonotype was counted a few times. The rearrangement joins TRBV28 to TRBJ1-1; D is unresolved. From germline, CDR1 is MDHEN and CDR2 SYDVKM. The CDR3 has 10 residues. Trimming removed 10 bases from V and 5 bases from J, with 8 bases in between. The CDR3: CATTQTEAFF. The CDR3, as DNA: TGTGCCACCACGCAAACTGAAGCTTTCTTT.